What follows are 24 T cell receptor beta chains derived from one specimen sequenced in a study of molecular identifiers for immune sequencing clone quantification. Each CDR3 protein gets one entry after TCRdb re-called the PCR reads with MiXCR. The sample lists 400,000 to 600,000 distinct CDR3 sequences; over 20% were seen once. Source material: naive CD8+ T cells from blood, with Jurkat cell RNA spiked in. Subset indicated: FACS-sorted CD8+CD4-CCR7+CD45RA+ naive T cells. The receptor set was obtained from a human donor in good health. Some libraries in this study had Jurkat cell RNA spiked in.

This clonotype was seen many times. This sequence joins TRBV19 and TRBJ2-3; D might be TRBD1 (5 bases). CDR3 size: 14 residues. Germline loops: CDR1 LNHDA, CDR2 SQIVND (reference sequence). V lost 6 bases and J 3 bases, leaving 13 bases between the germline ends. CDR3 sequence (DNA): TGTGCCAGTAGCTTTCGGCAGGGAACAGATACGCAGTATTTT. This gives the protein CASSFRQGTDTQYF.

As for this clonotype: This may be a read error, as it is one base from a much larger clone. The chain joins TRBV2 to TRBJ2-1; possible D gene TRBD2, 5 bases. This CDR3 is 14 amino acids long. Germline V gives CDR1 SNHLY, CDR2 FYNNEI. CDR3 sequence: CASGESLASRFPYF. In DNA, the CDR3 is TGTGCCAGCGGTGAATCTCTAGCATCCCGTTTCCCGTACTTC.

This clonotype was observed many times. The chain couples TRBV28 to TRBJ2-7; TRBD2 matches 10 bases. Germline CDR1 MDHEN, CDR2 SYDVKM. V was clipped by 2 bases and J by 4 bases; unmatched bases: 2. The CDR3 contains 14 residues. CDR3 nucleotides: TGTGCCAGCAGTTTACTAGCGGGGGATTACGAGCAGTACTTC. This translates into CASSLLAGDYEQYF.

Many counts were recorded for this clonotype. The J gene is TRBJ2-5, the V gene TRBV14; 12 bases match TRBD2. Germline assignment: CDR1 SGHDN and CDR2 FVKESK. V lost 4 bases, J lost 4 bases, and 4 bases stayed unmatched. The CDR3 extends over 15 amino acids. This chain's CDR3 is CASSRVTSGRETQYF. Written as DNA, the CDR3 is TGTGCCAGCAGCCGAGTGACTAGCGGGAGAGAGACCCAGTACTTC.

This clonotype was detected ten times or more. The chain has TRBV6-2 or TRBV6-3 and TRBJ2-5; possible D gene TRBD1, 5 bases. V dropped 4 bases and J dropped 4 bases, with 10 bases sitting between them. This CDR3 comprises 13 residues. Germline V CDR1 and CDR2: MNHEY, SVGEGT. The CDR3 bases are TGTGCCAGCAGTTCAAACAGGCGAGAGACCCAGTACTTC. It specifies CASSSNRRETQYF.

In this sample, this clonotype turned up a few times. The chain uses TRBV13 and TRBJ1-1; the match to TRBD1 covers 8 bases. CDR1 and CDR2 (germline): PRHDT, FYEKMQ (reference sequence). The CDR3 is made up of 15 amino acids. V lost 5 bases, J lost 5 bases, and 10 bases stayed unmatched. CDR3 loop: CASSEQTGETTEAFF. DNA for the CDR3: TGTGCCAGCAGCGAACAGACAGGGGAAACGACTGAAGCTTTCTTT.

Notes on this clonotype: This is likely a read error, given that the CDR3 carries no conserved phenylalanine or tryptophan at its end. The chain carries TRBV7-9 and TRBJ1-5; 8 bases align to TRBD1. Losses at the gene ends were 2 bases for V and 0 bases for J; bases not matched to a gene: 6. CDR1 SEHNR and CDR2 FQNEAQ come from the germline V gene (reference sequence). The CDR3 sequence is 17 residues long. CDR3 bases: TGTGCCAGCAGCTTAACAGGGGGTCCATATAGCAATCAGCCCCAGCATCTT. Encoded protein: CASSLTGGPYSNQPQHL.

This clonotype has only a few counts. V and J are TRBV29-1 and TRBJ2-1; 9 bases align to TRBD2. Trimming removed 1 base from V and 0 bases from J; junction bases left unmatched: 7. This CDR3 spans 17 amino acids. The germline CDR1 and CDR2 sequences are SQVTM and ANQGSEA. CDR3 amino acids: CSVEGTSGSSSYNEQFF. The CDR3, as DNA: TGCAGCGTTGAAGGCACTAGCGGGTCCAGCTCCTACAATGAGCAGTTCTTC.

The chain carries TRBV6-1 and TRBJ2-3, with D hard to call. Trimming removed 7 bases from V and 4 bases from J, with 18 bases in between. Germline-derived CDR1 and CDR2 are MNHNS and SASEGT. The CDR3 runs 15 residues. CDR3 bases: TGTGCCAGCACCGAAATAGAAGGGTACGCAGATACGCAGTATTTT. It encodes CASTEIEGYADTQYF.

The table lists this clonotype with many counts. The gene calls are TRBV9 and TRBJ1-5; TRBD1 matches 8 bases. The CDR3 totals 14 residues. Germline CDR1 reads SGDLS; CDR2 reads YYNGEE. The trim removed 0 bases at V and 7 bases at J, leaving 3 bases unmatched. Here the CDR3 DNA reads TGTGCCAGCAGCGTAGGGACAGGGACCCAGCCCCAGCATTTT. Residues: CASSVGTGTQPQHF.

This clonotype was observed at least ten times. The chain joins TRBV20-1 to TRBJ2-7; D unclear. CDR3 size: 12 residues. V lost 3 bases to trimming and J lost 2 bases, with 8 bases between them. Germline-derived CDR1 and CDR2 are DFQATT and SNEGSKA (reference sequence). As DNA, the CDR3 is TGCAGTGCTAGTGACATAACCTACGAGCAGTACTTC. Protein product: CSASDITYEQYF.

This chain links TRBV30 with TRBJ2-7; D possibly corresponds to TRBD2 (5 bases). Germline values: CDR1 GTSNPN, CDR2 SVGIG (reference sequence). The CDR3 covers 13 residues. V was pared by 0 bases and J by 1 base, with 7 bases between. In DNA, the CDR3 is TGTGCCTGGAGTGTTACGGGATCCTACGAGCAGTACTTC. It translates to CAWSVTGSYEQYF.

At least ten counts were recorded for this clonotype. This chain links TRBV7-9 with TRBJ1-1; D uncertain. Germline assignment: CDR1 SEHNR and CDR2 FQNEAQ (reference sequence). V was shortened by 8 bases and J by 5 bases, with 15 bases between the two germline ends. This CDR3 contains 13 residues. The CDR3 DNA sequence: TGTGCCAGCGCCGCCCCGGCCCCGACTGAAGCTTTCTTT. As protein: CASAAPAPTEAFF.

Points on this clonotype: With a much larger clone just one base away, this may be a read error. The chain couples TRBV2 to TRBJ2-1, with D tentatively TRBD2 (6 bases). In germline, CDR1 is SNHLY, CDR2 FYNNEI. The CDR3 is 14 amino acids. The CDR3 DNA reads as TGTGCCAGCAGTGAAGGGGGGGAGTACAATGAGCGGTTCTTC. Protein: CASSEGGEYNERFF.

This clonotype showed up many times. The V gene is TRBV7-9, the J gene TRBJ2-7, with 7 bases lining up with TRBD2. The CDR3 contains 14 residues. The J segment lost 7 bases and the V segment lost 1 base, leaving 7 bases of the junction unmatched. Germline V gene lookup returns CDR1 SEHNR and CDR2 FQNEAQ (reference sequence). CDR3 bases: TGTGCCAGCAGCTTAGGGGGGGGGTTCCAGGAGCAGTACTTC. Protein: CASSLGGGFQEQYF.

There are many counts of this clonotype. This sequence joins TRBV6-1 and TRBJ2-7; 7 nucleotides line up with TRBD2. CDR3 size: 15 residues. After removal of 7 bases from V and 7 bases from J, the junction contained 16 bases not matched to a gene. The germline V gene has CDR1 MNHNS and CDR2 SASEGT. The CDR3 DNA sequence: TGTGCCAGCATCTACAGCGGGGACCTTTCTGGGGAGCAGTACTTC. It is translated as CASIYSGDLSGEQYF.

The sample holds many counts of this clonotype. The chain links TRBV6-2 or TRBV6-3 to TRBJ2-2; D is undetermined. Germline V CDR1 and CDR2: MNHEY, SVGEGT. Trimming pared 0 bases from V and 2 bases from J, leaving 13 bases between. The CDR3 has 17 amino acids. CDR3 coding DNA: TGTGCCAGCAGTTACTCGATTCTGGGGTTAAACACCGGGGAGCTGTTTTTT. Its translation: CASSYSILGLNTGELFF.

This clonotype was found a few times. The gene calls are TRBV20-1 and TRBJ2-2, with TRBD2 matching 10 bases. Per germline, CDR1 DFQATT and CDR2 SNEGSKA (reference sequence). The CDR3 runs to 16 residues. The junction had 11 bases not matched to a gene; V was cut back by 6 bases and J by 4 bases. The CDR3 spells CSAPVTSGIPTGELFF. In nucleotides, the CDR3 is TGCAGTGCCCCAGTTACTAGCGGGATTCCCACCGGGGAGCTGTTTTTT.

This clonotype came up many times. The J gene is TRBJ1-5, the V gene TRBV28; D is undetermined. This CDR3 has 11 amino acids. V lost 3 bases, J lost 11 bases, and 8 bases lay in between. Germline V gene lookup returns CDR1 MDHEN and CDR2 SYDVKM. In DNA form, the CDR3 reads TGTGCCAGCAGTTTCGAGGACTCCCAGCATTTT. Amino acid sequence: CASSFEDSQHF.

This clonotype was detected only a few times. In nucleotides, the CDR3 is TGCGCCAGCAGCCACCGGACAGGGTTGGATCAGCCCCAGCATTTT. It codes for CASSHRTGLDQPQHF. This chain uses TRBV4-1 with TRBJ1-5; 8 nucleotides align to TRBD1. Per germline, CDR1 MGHRA and CDR2 YSYEKL. The CDR3 contains 15 residues. V trimming: 3 bases; J trimming: 5 bases; junction bases outside the gene matches: 6.

This clonotype was seen at least ten times. The chain links TRBV19 to TRBJ1-2; D uncertain. V dropped 6 bases and J dropped 4 bases, with 9 bases sitting between them. The CDR3 covers 12 residues. Germline lookup yields CDR1 LNHDA and CDR2 SQIVND (reference sequence). The CDR3 region is CASSGGTYGYTF. The CDR3 DNA sequence: TGTGCCAGTAGCGGCGGTACCTATGGCTACACCTTC. The full variable domain, rest sourced from reference TRBV19 and TRBJ1-2, is DGGITQSPKYLFRKEGQNVTLSCEQNLNHDAMYWYRQDPGQGLRLIYYSQIVNDFQKGDIAEGYSVSREKKESFPLTVTSAQKNPTAFYLCASSGGTYGYTFGSGTRLTVV.

The table lists this clonotype with many counts. The V and J genes are TRBV12-3 or TRBV12-4 and TRBJ1-5, with D hard to call. Trimming took 2 bases from V and 0 from J, leaving 14 bases between them. The CDR3 length is 17 residues. The DNA of the CDR3 is TGTGCCAGCAGTTTATTCCAACTAGGCACTAGCAATCAGCCCCAGCATTTT. This encodes CASSLFQLGTSNQPQHF.

This clonotype was seen a handful of times. The chain joins TRBV4-1 to TRBJ2-1; 10 bases match TRBD2. J was trimmed by 4 bases and V by 4 bases; bases with no gene match: 13. The CDR3 spans 18 residues. Germline V gene data show CDR1 as MGHRA and CDR2 as YSYEKL. The CDR3 sequence: CASSLALAGALAYNEQFF. The CDR3 DNA reads as TGCGCCAGCAGCCTCGCCCTAGCGGGGGCCCTCGCGTACAATGAGCAGTTCTTC.

This clonotype has a handful of counts. V is TRBV14 and J is TRBJ2-7; D is possibly TRBD1 (5 bases). There are 14 residues in the CDR3. CDR1 is SGHDN, CDR2 FVKESK, per germline. V gave up 0 bases and J gave up 4 bases, with 10 bases separating them. The CDR3: CASSQEVGEYEQYF. The CDR3 bases are TGTGCCAGCAGCCAAGAAGTAGGGGAATACGAGCAGTACTTC.